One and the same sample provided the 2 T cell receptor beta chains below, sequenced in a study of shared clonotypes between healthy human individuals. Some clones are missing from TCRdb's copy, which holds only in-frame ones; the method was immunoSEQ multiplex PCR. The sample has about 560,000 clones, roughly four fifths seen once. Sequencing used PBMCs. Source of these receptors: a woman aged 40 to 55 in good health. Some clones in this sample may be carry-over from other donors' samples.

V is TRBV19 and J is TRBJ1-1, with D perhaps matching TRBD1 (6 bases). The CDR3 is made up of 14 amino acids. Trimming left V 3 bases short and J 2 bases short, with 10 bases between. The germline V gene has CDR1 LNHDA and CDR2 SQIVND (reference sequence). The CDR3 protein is CASSIGQINTEAFF. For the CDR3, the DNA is TGTGCCAGTAGTATCGGACAGATTAACACTGAAGCTTTCTTT.

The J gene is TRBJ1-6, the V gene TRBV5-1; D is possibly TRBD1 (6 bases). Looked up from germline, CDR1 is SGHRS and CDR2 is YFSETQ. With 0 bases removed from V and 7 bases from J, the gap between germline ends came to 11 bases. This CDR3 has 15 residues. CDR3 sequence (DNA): TGCGCCAGCAGCTTGGGGGCTACAGGGAATTCACCCCTCCACTTT. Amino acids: CASSLGATGNSPLHF.